These 17 T cell receptor beta chains were all obtained from the same sample, sequenced in a study of monozygotic twins with inflammatory bowel disease. From the 5' RACE reads, TCRdb lists one entry per CDR3 protein and no DNA. This sample's table has nearly 450,000 distinct CDR3 sequences. Sequenced input: blood. These TCRs come from a human donor with ulcerative colitis or Crohn's disease, or a healthy co-twin of an affected twin (not recorded which).

This chain connects TRBV27 to TRBJ1-1. Germline CDR1 reads MNHEY; CDR2 reads SMNVEV (reference sequence). This CDR3 spans 14 amino acids. CDR3 sequence reads: CASSRVAGNTEAFF.

This CDR3 reads CASSHPGGSGSYEQYF. V is TRBV4-1 and J is TRBJ2-7; TCRdb picks TRBD2, but there is no DNA to check that call. The CDR3 covers 16 residues. Germline V gene sequence: CDR1 MGHRA, CDR2 YSYEKL.

The chain couples TRBV5-1 to TRBJ2-5; the D call from TCRdb, TRBD1, cannot be confirmed without DNA. This CDR3 spans 15 amino acids. Germline assignment: CDR1 SGHRS and CDR2 YFSETQ. CDR3 protein: CASSVQGTDQETQYF.

V and J are TRBV19 and TRBJ1-1; the TCRdb D gene call, TRBD1, has no DNA to confirm it. Germline V gene sequence: CDR1 LNHDA, CDR2 SQIVND (reference sequence). The length of the CDR3 is 16 residues. The CDR3 sequence is CASSSRFDRVNTEAFF.

J is TRBJ2-7 and V is TRBV7-2; no DNA is available, so the TRBD1 call from TCRdb remains unchecked. CDR1 SGHTA and CDR2 FQGNSA come from the germline V gene. The CDR3 has 14 amino acids. This chain's CDR3 is CASSFEGASYEQYF. Using reference TRBV7-2 and TRBJ2-7 for the parts outside the CDR3, the full variable domain is GAGVSQSPSNKVTEKGKDVELRCDPISGHTALYWYRQSLGQGLEFLIYFQGNSAPDKSGLPSDRFSAERTGGSVSTLTIQRTQQEDSAVYLCASSFEGASYEQYFGPGTRLTVT.

The chain combines TRBV5-6 with TRBJ1-2; TCRdb proposes TRBD1, but this gene call is untestable without DNA. Germline V gene sequence: CDR1 SGHDT, CDR2 YYEEEE. The CDR3 is 14 residues long. CDR3 in amino acids: CASSRGDRTYGYTF.

The J gene is TRBJ1-2, the V gene TRBV7-9; TCRdb returns TRBD1, unconfirmable since there is no DNA. The CDR3 is 15 residues long. Germline CDR1 SEHNR, CDR2 FQNEAQ (reference sequence). The chain's CDR3 is CASSSGDPRGYGYTF.

This chain joins TRBV14 and TRBJ2-1. The V gene's germline CDR1 is SGHDN and CDR2 FVKESK. CDR3 length: 15 amino acids. CDR3 residues: CASSHHLGGYNEQFF.

The J gene is TRBJ2-2, the V gene TRBV2; the D call of TRBD2 rests on TCRdb alone, since no DNA is present to check it. This CDR3 has 16 residues. From germline, CDR1 is SNHLY and CDR2 FYNNEI. The CDR3 reads CASSVTGGTNTGELFF.

The chain joins TRBV7-2 to TRBJ2-7; TCRdb reports TRBD2, a call that lacks DNA to check it against. Germline V CDR1 and CDR2: SGHTA, FQGNSA. CDR3 size: 15 residues. CDR3 loop: CASSLLAGGPGEQYF.

This chain links TRBV6-5 with TRBJ1-5; TCRdb gives TRBD1 as the D gene, but with no DNA this cannot be confirmed. Germline CDR1 reads MNHEY; CDR2 reads SVGAGI. The CDR3 contains 16 residues. CDR3 sequence reads: CASSYEQGAISQPQHF.

This chain uses TRBV6-5 with TRBJ1-1; TCRdb indicates TRBD1, and absent DNA this call remains unverified. The CDR3 has 17 residues. From germline, CDR1 is MNHEY and CDR2 SVGAGI. The CDR3 region is CASSSKTGTGGNTEAFF.

This chain links TRBV7-2 with TRBJ2-2; the D gene TCRdb calls, TRBD1, cannot be checked with no DNA. Germline CDR1 SGHTA, CDR2 FQGNSA. This CDR3 has 13 amino acids. CDR3 protein: CASSQTGMGELFF.

The chain has TRBV5-1 and TRBJ2-7; TCRdb's D call, TRBD1, is unchecked because there is no DNA. The CDR3 runs to 14 residues. Germline V CDR1 and CDR2: SGHRS, YFSETQ. CDR3 residues: CASSLETGYYEQYF.

This chain links TRBV7-2 with TRBJ2-7. This CDR3 contains 14 residues. Per the germline V gene, CDR1 is SGHTA and CDR2 is FQGNSA. CDR3 sequence: CASSPQGRSYEQYF. Full variable domain (missing parts from reference TRBV7-2 and TRBJ2-7): GAGVSQSPSNKVTEKGKDVELRCDPISGHTALYWYRQSLGQGLEFLIYFQGNSAPDKSGLPSDRFSAERTGGSVSTLTIQRTQQEDSAVYLCASSPQGRSYEQYFGPGTRLTVT.

The chain has TRBV12-3 or TRBV12-4 and TRBJ2-2; TCRdb lists TRBD2, though no DNA is available to test this call. There are 13 residues in the CDR3. The chain's CDR3 is CAIRTGNTGELFF.

The chain recombines TRBV29-1 with TRBJ1-4. Germline CDR1 reads SQVTM; CDR2 reads ANQGSEA. The CDR3 length is 16 residues. The CDR3 sequence: CSVGGEAYPTNEKLFF.